What follows describes a single TCR beta chain. Its antigen is as yet unknown. This sample stems from a study of monozygotic twins with inflammatory bowel disease. Whole-study findings and limits: Healthy twins shared more clonotypes with others than IBD patients, most markedly active ones.

TCRdb reprocessed the 5' RACE reads; each CDR3 protein has one entry and no DNA is given. This listing includes about 160,000 distinct CDR3 sequences. This CDR3 contains 15 residues. Germline V gives CDR1 SGDLS, CDR2 YYNGEE. Unfractionated whole blood yielded total RNA, and T cells were not sorted. V is TRBV9 and J is TRBJ2-2; TCRdb's D call of TRBD1 is untestable without DNA. The source of this sequence is a human donor with ulcerative colitis or Crohn's disease, or a healthy co-twin of an affected twin (not recorded which). Sample: blood. CDR3 amino acids: CASSVDDSSTGELFF.